This T cell receptor beta chain was captured by sequencing in a study of T-cell reconstitution after alpha-beta-depleted transplantation in children. During its preparation, the TCRbeta library received unique molecular identifiers. TCRdb reprocessed the PCR reads with MiXCR, giving one entry per CDR3 protein. The table records about 240,000 distinct CDR3 sequences, approximately 12% of them present only once. V was shortened by 5 bases and J by 5 bases, with 16 bases between the two germline ends. Germline V gene data show CDR1 as ENHRY and CDR2 as SYGVKD. This CDR3 is built from 15 residues. The sample holds many counts of this clonotype.

The origin of this receptor is a human donor who donated a stem cell graft to a child with acute lymphoblastic leukemia. Specimen: PBMCs from the stem cell graft donor, collected from the stem cell graft. The chain has TRBV10-3 and TRBJ2-1, with D uncertain. In DNA form, the CDR3 reads TGTGCCATCAGTATCCGGGCCAGTGAACACAATGAGCAGTTCTTC. Amino acids: CAISIRASEHNEQFF.